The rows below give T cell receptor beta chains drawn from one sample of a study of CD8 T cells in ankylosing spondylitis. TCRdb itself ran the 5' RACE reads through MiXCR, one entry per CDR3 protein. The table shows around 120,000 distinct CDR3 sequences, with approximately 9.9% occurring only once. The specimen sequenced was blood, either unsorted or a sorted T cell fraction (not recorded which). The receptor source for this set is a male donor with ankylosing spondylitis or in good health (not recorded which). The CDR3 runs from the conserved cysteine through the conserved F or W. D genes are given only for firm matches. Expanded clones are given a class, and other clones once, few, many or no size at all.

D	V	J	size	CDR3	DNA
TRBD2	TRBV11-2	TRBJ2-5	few	CASSLAFLAGKETQYF	TGTGCCAGCAGCCTCGCTTTCCTAGCGGGAAAGGAGACCCAGTACTTC
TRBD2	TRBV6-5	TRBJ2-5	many	CASSYPAGGYQETQYF	TGTGCCAGCAGTTACCCGGCGGGAGGGTACCAAGAGACCCAGTACTTC
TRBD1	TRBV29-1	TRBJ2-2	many	CSARGQGAAGELFF	TGCAGCGCCAGGGGACAGGGGGCCGCCGGGGAGCTGTTTTTT
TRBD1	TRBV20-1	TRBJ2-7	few	CSARDLVGQGLNEQYF	TGCAGTGCTAGAGATCTCGTAGGACAGGGGTTAAACGAGCAGTACTTC
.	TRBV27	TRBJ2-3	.	CASRLSGTDTQYF	TGTGCCAGCAGACTCAGCGGCACAGATACGCAGTATTTT
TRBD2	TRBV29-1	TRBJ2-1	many	CSVEGLAYNEQFF	TGCAGCGTTGAGGGACTAGCGTACAATGAGCAGTTCTTC
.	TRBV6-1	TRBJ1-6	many	CASSDPDNSPLHF	TGTGCCAGCAGTGACCCCGATAATTCACCCCTCCACTTT
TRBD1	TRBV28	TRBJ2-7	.	CASSDRDRGSYEQYF	TGTGCCAGCAGCGACCGGGACAGGGGTTCCTACGAGCAGTACTTC
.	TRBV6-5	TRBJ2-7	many	CASSYSWQAGGYEQYF	TGTGCCAGCAGTTACTCGTGGCAGGCTGGCGGCTACGAGCAGTACTTC
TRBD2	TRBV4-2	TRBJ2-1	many	CASSQDPTSVYNEQFF	TGTGCCAGCAGCCAAGATCCCACTAGCGTGTACAATGAGCAGTTCTTC
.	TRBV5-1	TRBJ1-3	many	CASRMGPLAGNTIYF	TGCGCCAGCAGGATGGGACCTCTAGCCGGAAACACCATATATTTT
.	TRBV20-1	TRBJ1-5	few	CSARGTNSNQPQHF	TGCAGTGCTAGAGGGACAAATAGCAATCAGCCCCAGCATTTT
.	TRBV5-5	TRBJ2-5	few	CASSFSWKGTQYF	TGTGCCAGCAGCTTTTCGTGGAAAGGGACCCAGTACTTC
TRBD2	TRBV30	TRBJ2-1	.	CAWSFRLARYEQFF	TGTGCCTGGAGTTTTAGACTAGCCAGGTATGAGCAGTTCTTC
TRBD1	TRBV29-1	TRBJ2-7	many	CSVEGQGQYEQYF	TGCAGCGTTGAAGGACAGGGTCAGTACGAGCAGTACTTC
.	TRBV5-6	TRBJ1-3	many	CASSLDRTLSGNTIYF	TGTGCCAGCAGTTTGGACAGAACACTCTCTGGAAACACCATATATTTT
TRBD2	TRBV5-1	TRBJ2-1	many	CASSLEGTSGTLRNNEQFF	TGCGCCAGCAGCTTGGAAGGGACTAGCGGGACCCTAAGAAACAATGAGCAGTTCTTC
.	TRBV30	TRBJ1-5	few	CAWSGGLEGEQPQHF	TGTGCCTGGAGCGGGGGTCTCGAGGGGGAACAGCCCCAGCATTTT
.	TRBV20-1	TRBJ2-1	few	CSARVPYLNEQFF	TGCAGTGCTAGAGTCCCCTACCTCAATGAGCAGTTCTTC
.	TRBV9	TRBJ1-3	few	CASTRGNSGNTIYF	TGTGCCAGCACCCGGGGTAACTCTGGAAACACCATATATTTT
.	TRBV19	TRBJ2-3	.	CASRFPPGLGEPDTQYF	TGTGCCAGTAGATTCCCTCCGGGGTTGGGGGAGCCAGATACGCAGTATTTT
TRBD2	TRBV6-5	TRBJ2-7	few	CASSYSGLAGGFSYEQYF	TGTGCCAGCAGTTACTCGGGGCTAGCGGGAGGCTTCTCCTACGAGCAGTACTTC
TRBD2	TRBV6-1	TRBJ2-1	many	CASSLDRTSGKGEQFF	TGTGCCAGCAGTCTGGACCGGACTAGCGGGAAGGGTGAGCAGTTCTTC
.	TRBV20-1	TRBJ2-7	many	CSATQFLGTYEQYF	TGCAGTGCTACGCAATTTTTGGGGACCTACGAGCAGTACTTC
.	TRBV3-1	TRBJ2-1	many	CASSLTALVNNEQFF	TGTGCCAGCAGCCTGACAGCCTTAGTCAACAATGAGCAGTTCTTC
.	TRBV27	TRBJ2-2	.	CASGTLRGAKNTGELFF	TGTGCCAGCGGGACCCTCAGGGGAGCGAAGAACACCGGGGAGCTGTTTTTT
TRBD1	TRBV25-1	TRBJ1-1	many	CASQVATGTNTEAFF	TGTGCCAGCCAAGTAGCGACAGGGACGAACACTGAAGCTTTCTTT
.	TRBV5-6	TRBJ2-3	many	CASSKAGTGTDTQYF	TGTGCCAGCAGCAAAGCCGGGACGGGCACAGATACGCAGTATTTT
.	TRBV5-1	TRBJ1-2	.	CASSFIGQGYTF	TGCGCCAGCAGCTTTATAGGACAGGGCTACACCTTC
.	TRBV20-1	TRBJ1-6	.	CSARDRQSSYNSPLHF	TGCAGTGCCCGGGACCGACAGAGCTCCTATAATTCACCCCTCCACTTT
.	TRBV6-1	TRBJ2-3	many	CASSENREVPSTDTQYF	TGTGCCAGCAGTGAAAATCGCGAGGTACCCTCCACAGATACGCAGTATTTT
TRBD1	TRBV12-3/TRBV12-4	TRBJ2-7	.	CASSPDTGGEQYF	TGTGCCAGCAGCCCAGATACAGGGGGGGAGCAGTACTTC
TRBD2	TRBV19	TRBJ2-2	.	CASRLAGEWNTGELFF	TGTGCCAGTCGTCTAGCGGGAGAATGGAACACCGGGGAGCTGTTTTTT
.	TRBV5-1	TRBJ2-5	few	CASSLGLPQETQYF	TGCGCCAGCAGCTTGGGACTGCCTCAAGAGACCCAGTACTTC
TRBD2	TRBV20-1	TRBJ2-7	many	CSARDRFGLAQSYEQYF	TGCAGTGCTAGAGATCGCTTCGGACTAGCGCAAAGTTACGAGCAGTACTTC
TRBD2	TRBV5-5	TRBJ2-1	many	CASSLAGGIRNEQFF	TGTGCCAGCAGCTTGGCGGGAGGGATCAGGAATGAGCAGTTCTTC
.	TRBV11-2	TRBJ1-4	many	CASSPNGILTEKLFF	TGTGCCAGCAGCCCAAATGGGATCTTAACTGAAAAACTGTTTTTT
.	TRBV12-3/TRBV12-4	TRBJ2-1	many	CASRASFSYNEQFF	TGTGCCAGCAGAGCAAGCTTCTCCTACAATGAGCAGTTCTTC
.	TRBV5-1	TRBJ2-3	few	CASSLLHTDTQYF	TGCGCCAGCAGCTTGCTACACACAGATACGCAGTATTTT
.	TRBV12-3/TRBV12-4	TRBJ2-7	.	CASSLGGDFYEQYF	TGTGCCAGCAGTTTGGGGGGTGATTTCTACGAGCAGTACTTC